These 31 T cell receptor beta chains came from one sample sequenced in a study of T cell responses to AZD1222 COVID-19 vaccine. Generated by immunoSEQ multiplex PCR, the TCRdb table keeps only in-frame clones and is missing some. The repertoire holds about 84,000 clones, with roughly 88% as singletons. The sample here was peripheral blood, taken 28 days after the second AZD1222 dose. These receptors all stem from an adult who received the AZD1222 COVID-19 vaccine.

The chain employs TRBV7-9 and TRBJ1-4; possibly TRBD1 for D (5 bases). Trimming removed 4 bases at V and 2 bases at J, with 14 bases between. Germline-derived CDR1 and CDR2 are SEHNR and FQNEAQ (reference sequence). This CDR3 contains 16 residues. The CDR3: CASSYGALATNEKLFF. CDR3 DNA sequence: TGTGCCAGCAGCTACGGGGCTCTGGCGACTAATGAAAAACTGTTTTTT.

This clone showed up just once. The V and J genes are TRBV7-8 and TRBJ1-4, with unresolved D. V gave up 5 bases and J gave up 0 bases, with 7 bases separating them. Germline V gene data show CDR1 as SGHVS and CDR2 as FQNEAQ. The CDR3 totals 14 residues. The DNA for the CDR3 is TGTGCCAGCAGCCCGCTTGCAACTAATGAAAAACTGTTTTTT. This sequence encodes CASSPLATNEKLFF.

The chain links TRBV12-5 to TRBJ1-1; no clear D gene. Germline V gene sequence: CDR1 LGHNT, CDR2 FRNRAP. The CDR3 is 17 residues long. V lost 5 bases and J lost 4, with 23 bases in between. CDR3 sequence reads: CASGAPTTKGLGTEAFF. The CDR3 nucleotides read TGTGCTAGTGGTGCACCGACCACCAAGGGTCTGGGCACTGAAGCTTTCTTT.

The V gene is TRBV28, the J gene TRBJ2-7; 7 positions match TRBD1. This CDR3 spans 13 amino acids. Germline values: CDR1 MDHEN, CDR2 SYDVKM. V trimming: 6 bases; J trimming: 6 bases; junction bases outside the gene matches: 8. As DNA, the CDR3 is TGTGCCAGCAGCCGGGACAGCGGACGCGAGCAGTACTTC. Encoded protein: CASSRDSGREQYF.

The V and J genes are TRBV28 and TRBJ1-6; no clear D gene. V lost 3 bases and J lost 7, with 7 bases in between. CDR3 length equals 13 residues. CDR1 and CDR2 from the germline V gene are MDHEN and SYDVKM. CDR3 nucleotide sequence: TGTGCCAGCAGTTTTCACGGCAATTCACCCCTCCACTTT. Translation gives CASSFHGNSPLHF.

The chain uses TRBV9 and TRBJ1-3; maybe TRBD1 (5 bases). CDR1 and CDR2 (germline): SGDLS, YYNGEE. The CDR3 length is 16 residues. V lost 0 bases and J 2 bases, leaving 12 bases between the germline ends. CDR3 region: CASSVEGEPPGNTIYF. CDR3 in DNA: TGTGCCAGCAGCGTAGAAGGGGAGCCTCCTGGAAACACCATATATTTT.

J is TRBJ2-1 and V is TRBV20-1; no reliable D call. Trimming cost V 3 bases and J 7 bases, with 19 bases left between them. CDR1 is DFQATT and CDR2 is SNEGSKA in the germline V gene (reference sequence). The CDR3 is made up of 15 amino acids. CDR3 loop: CSASGYNRRGNEQFF. The DNA for the CDR3 is TGCAGTGCTAGTGGGTATAATAGGCGAGGAAATGAGCAGTTCTTC.

The chain is built from TRBV6-5 and TRBJ1-2, with a tentative D call TRBD1 (6 bases). CDR3 length equals 15 residues. From germline, CDR1 is MNHEY and CDR2 SVGAGI. Trimming removed 0 bases from V and 8 bases from J, with 16 bases in between. The CDR3 DNA follows: TGTGCCAGCAGTTACTCGCCGACAGGCTCGCGCGGCTACACCTTC. This sequence encodes CASSYSPTGSRGYTF.

The genes are TRBV11-3 and TRBJ1-4; tentatively, D is TRBD1 (6 bases). This CDR3 has 13 amino acids. Germline CDR1 is SGHNT and CDR2 is YENEEA. V was pared by 1 base and J by 14 bases, with 14 bases between. The CDR3 region has the DNA TGTGCCAGCAGCTTAGGTGGCCGGGACACCCTGTTTTTT. Protein: CASSLGGRDTLFF.

V is TRBV28 and J is TRBJ1-2, with a tentative D call TRBD1 (5 bases). The germline V gene encodes CDR1 MDHEN and CDR2 SYDVKM. V lost 5 bases, J lost 8 bases, and 18 bases lay in between. CDR3 length: 14 amino acids. This CDR3 reads CASSGQGFKWGYTF. Written as DNA, the CDR3 is TGTGCCAGCAGTGGACAAGGGTTTAAATGGGGCTACACCTTC.

The chain joins TRBV5-5 to TRBJ1-1; the D gene is possibly TRBD1 (5 bases). Germline values: CDR1 SGHKS, CDR2 YYEKEE (reference sequence). V dropped 0 bases and J dropped 5 bases, with 11 bases sitting between them. The CDR3 totals 14 residues. CDR3 in amino acids: CASSLGSWGTEAFF. CDR3 nucleotide sequence: TGTGCCAGCAGCTTGGGGTCCTGGGGGACTGAAGCTTTCTTT.

The chain recombines TRBV28 with TRBJ1-1; the D is unclear. CDR3 length: 15 residues. Germline lookup yields CDR1 MDHEN and CDR2 SYDVKM. Trimming took off 7 bases at V and 1 base at J, with 16 bases between the two ends. The CDR3 region is CASTLSGSSNTEAFF. CDR3 sequence (DNA): TGTGCCAGCACTCTATCGGGCAGCTCGAACACTGAAGCTTTCTTT.

The rearrangement joins TRBV4-2 to TRBJ1-2, with TRBD1 matching over 12 bases. Germline CDR1 reads LGHNA; CDR2 reads YNFKEQ. V was pared by 2 bases and J by 8 bases, with 6 bases of the junction left unmatched. This CDR3 is built from 15 residues. CDR3 bases: TGTGCCAGCAGCCAAACCGGGACAGGGGGCGCAGGCTACACCTTC. Translated: CASSQTGTGGAGYTF.

This chain joins TRBV3-1 (or the pseudogene TRBV3-2) and TRBJ1-1, with D unclear. Between the trimmed V and J ends, which lost 0 bases and 8 bases, there was a span of 10 bases. Per the germline V gene, CDR1 is LGHDT and CDR2 is YNNKEL (reference sequence). The CDR3 totals 13 residues. CDR3: CASSQDRLTEAFF. The CDR3 region has the DNA TGTGCCAGCAGCCAAGATCGGCTGACCGAAGCTTTCTTT.

The gene calls are TRBV7-8 and TRBJ1-3; D gene unclear. From germline, CDR1 is SGHVS and CDR2 FQNEAQ. The CDR3 loop spans 11 amino acids. V was cut by 4 bases and J by 2 bases, with 0 bases left in between. This CDR3 reads CASSSGNTIYF. Here the CDR3 DNA reads TGTGCCAGCAGCTCTGGAAACACCATATATTTT. Full variable domain (outside the CDR3, taken from reference TRBV7-8 and TRBJ1-3): GAGVSQSPRYKVAKRGQDVALRCDPISGHVSLFWYQQALGQGPEFLTYFQNEAQLDKSGLPSDRFFAERPEGSVSTLKIQRTQQEDSAVYLCASSSGNTIYFGEGSWLTVV.

The table lists this clone with a few counts. The rearrangement links TRBV27 to TRBJ1-4; D not resolved. CDR1 MNHEY and CDR2 SMNVEV come from the germline V gene (reference sequence). V lost 5 bases and J lost 0, with 10 bases in between. The CDR3 sequence is 15 residues long. DNA for the CDR3: TGTGCCAGCAGTCGAGGCACCTCAACTAATGAAAAACTGTTTTTT. Protein product: CASSRGTSTNEKLFF. The complete variable domain, with remaining parts taken from reference TRBV27 and TRBJ1-4, reads EAQVTQNPRYLITVTGKKLTVTCSQNMNHEYMSWYRQDPGLGLRQIYYSMNVEVTDKGDVPEGYKVSRKEKRNFPLILESPSPNQTSLYFCASSRGTSTNEKLFFGSGTQLSVL.

The chain carries TRBV10-3 and TRBJ1-1, with 7 bases that match TRBD1. Germline assignment: CDR1 ENHRY and CDR2 SYGVKD. The CDR3 sequence is 16 residues long. V shed 3 bases and J 4 bases; nucleotides not matched to a gene: 11. DNA of the CDR3: TGTGCCATCAGTGATATTAATAAGGGGGCGGGCACTGAAGCTTTCTTT. Its translation: CAISDINKGAGTEAFF.

Details on this clone: Mismatch with germline at one junction end may stem from a read error. The chain couples TRBV7-9 to TRBJ2-5; 7 bases are shared with TRBD1. The CDR3 contains 16 residues. Germline CDR1 and CDR2: SEHNR and FQNEAQ (reference sequence). CDR3 in DNA: TGTGCCAGCAACTTATTAGTGGACAGGACCCAAGAGACCCAGTACTTC. This sequence encodes CASNLLVDRTQETQYF.

The chain uses TRBV7-3 and TRBJ2-7, with D perhaps given as TRBD1 or TRBD2 (5 bases each). With 2 bases removed from V and 1 base from J, the gap between germline ends came to 9 bases. Germline CDR1 and CDR2: SGHTA and FQGTGA. The CDR3 extends over 14 amino acids. CDR3 coding DNA: TGTGCCAGCAGCTTATGGGGACCGTCCTACGAGCAGTACTTC. Amino acid sequence: CASSLWGPSYEQYF.

The gene calls are TRBV5-1 and TRBJ2-3, with 11 bases aligning to TRBD2. Trimming cost V 7 bases and J 5 bases; bases outside gene matches: 6. CDR1 and CDR2 (germline): SGHRS, YFSETQ. The CDR3 contains 14 residues. The CDR3 DNA sequence: TGCGCCAGCTGCGCTAGCGGGGGGCTAGATACGCAGTATTTT. Amino acid sequence: CASCASGGLDTQYF.

The gene calls are TRBV6-1 and TRBJ1-1; D is perhaps TRBD1 (6 bases). The CDR3 spans 14 residues. V dropped 1 base and J dropped 8 bases, with 14 bases sitting between them. CDR1 is MNHNS, CDR2 SASEGT, per germline. CDR3 in DNA: TGTGCCAGCAGTGAAGATTTAGGACAGCAGGAAGCTTTCTTT. The encoded protein is CASSEDLGQQEAFF.

The J gene is TRBJ1-2, the V gene TRBV7-2, with D possibly matching TRBD1 (5 bases). This CDR3 spans 17 amino acids. Trimming removed 7 bases at V and 2 bases at J, with 23 bases between. Germline CDR1 SGHTA, CDR2 FQGNSA. The CDR3 DNA reads TGTGCCAGCACCCTGAATCCGAGGGACTCACCCAACTATGGCTACACCTTC. Its protein is CASTLNPRDSPNYGYTF.

This sequence joins TRBV7-3 and TRBJ2-1, with TRBD2 matching over 9 bases. The V and J ends lost 4 bases and 9 bases, in that order; junction bases with no gene match: 13. CDR1 is SGHTA and CDR2 is FQGTGA in the germline V gene. The CDR3 has 16 amino acids. CDR3: CASSSLGLAGRTEQFF. CDR3 DNA sequence: TGTGCCAGCAGCTCCCTTGGGCTAGCGGGAAGGACTGAGCAGTTCTTC. Variable domain in full (rest from reference TRBV7-3 and TRBJ2-1): GAGVSQTPSNKVTEKGKYVELRCDPISGHTALYWYRQSLGQGPEFLIYFQGTGAADDSGLPNDRFFAVRPEGSVSTLKIQRTERGDSAVYLCASSSLGLAGRTEQFFGPGTRLTVL.

V and J are TRBV24-1 and TRBJ2-1; the D gene is possibly TRBD1 (6 bases). Germline V gene lookup returns CDR1 KGHDR and CDR2 SFDVKD. This CDR3 spans 16 amino acids. V was cut by 2 bases and J by 4 bases, with 14 bases left in between. The CDR3 DNA is TGTGCCACCAGTGATTCACCTACAGGGCCTTACAATGAGCAGTTCTTC. Translated: CATSDSPTGPYNEQFF.

The V call is TRBV10-3, the J call TRBJ2-1; 8 bases match TRBD2. V was pared by 7 bases and J by 4 bases, with 6 bases of the junction left unmatched. The CDR3 covers 14 residues. Looked up from germline, CDR1 is ENHRY and CDR2 is SYGVKD. CDR3 amino acids: CAINLSGKYNEQFF. CDR3 bases: TGTGCCATCAACCTTAGCGGGAAATACAATGAGCAGTTCTTC.

The genes are TRBV6-5 and TRBJ1-5, with D unresolved. Looked up from germline, CDR1 is MNHEY and CDR2 is SVGAGI. CDR3 length equals 13 residues. Deletions cut 8 bases from V and 5 bases from J, with 13 bases between. CDR3 DNA sequence: TGTGCCAGCGGAGGGTCGAAGGATCAGCCCCAGCATTTT. Protein product: CASGGSKDQPQHF.

In its sample, this clone was seen a few times. CDR3 sequence: CASSLGRGAYGYTF. The CDR3 nucleotides read TGTGCCAGCAGCTTAGGGAGGGGGGCCTATGGCTACACCTTC. The chain couples TRBV13 to TRBJ1-2; D might be TRBD1 (6 bases). Trimming stripped 0 bases from V and 4 bases from J, with 9 bases between. This CDR3 comprises 14 residues. Germline CDR1 reads PRHDT; CDR2 reads FYEKMQ (reference sequence).

The rearrangement links TRBV5-1 to TRBJ2-7, with 13 nucleotides matching TRBD2. The germline V gene has CDR1 SGHRS and CDR2 YFSETQ. The CDR3 extends over 14 amino acids. V trimming: 2 bases; J trimming: 5 bases; junction bases outside the gene matches: 1. The CDR3 region has the DNA TGCGCCAGCAGCTTCGGACTAGCGGGAGACGAGCAGTACTTC. It codes for CASSFGLAGDEQYF.

This clone was seen a handful of times. V usage is TRBV6-1 and J usage is TRBJ1-1; tentatively, D is TRBD1 (5 bases). With 3 bases removed from V and 4 bases from J, the gap between germline ends came to 9 bases. The CDR3 sequence is 13 residues long. Germline lookup yields CDR1 MNHNS and CDR2 SASEGT. CDR3 sequence (DNA): TGTGCCAGCAGTGAGGGACGGCTCACTGAAGCTTTCTTT. It codes for CASSEGRLTEAFF.

The chain has TRBV14 and TRBJ2-7; D not resolved. Deletions cut 0 bases from V and 0 bases from J, with 9 bases between. Per the germline V gene, CDR1 is SGHDN and CDR2 is FVKESK. CDR3 length: 15 amino acids. The CDR3 DNA sequence: TGTGCCAGCAGCCAAGAAGCCGAGAGCTCCTACGAGCAGTACTTC. The encoded protein is CASSQEAESSYEQYF.

The rearrangement links TRBV27 to TRBJ2-1; the D gene could be TRBD1 or TRBD2 (6 bases each). Germline V gene sequence: CDR1 MNHEY, CDR2 SMNVEV (reference sequence). The CDR3 spans 19 residues. V shed 5 bases and J shed 3 bases, with 26 bases lying between them. CDR3: CASSPNPPLWGALYNEQFF. DNA for the CDR3: TGTGCCAGCAGTCCAAACCCCCCTCTTTGGGGGGCCCTCTACAATGAGCAGTTCTTC.